This entry lists 15 T cell receptor beta chains sequenced from one sample in a study of blood T cell repertoires in COVID-19. Clones were read by immunoSEQ multiplex PCR, and TCRdb kept only the in-frame ones, dropping some. Of around 46,000 clones in the sample, more than 75% were seen once. The specimen was peripheral blood. All receptors derive from a woman older than 75 with COVID-19, enrolled during active disease.

This sequence joins TRBV3-1 (or the pseudogene TRBV3-2) and TRBJ2-2; D is perhaps TRBD1 (5 bases). The germline V gene encodes CDR1 LGHDT and CDR2 YNNKEL (reference sequence). The V gene lost 6 bases and the J gene lost 1 base, with 12 bases spanning the gap. This CDR3 contains 15 residues. CDR3 nucleotide sequence: TGTGCCAGCAGGGGGCAGGGTGGGAACACCGGGGAGCTGTTTTTT. This translates into CASRGQGGNTGELFF.

This clone was seen more than once but under ten times. The rearrangement links TRBV3-1 (or the pseudogene TRBV3-2) to TRBJ1-1, with D possibly being TRBD1 (5 bases). Looked up from germline, CDR1 is LGHDT and CDR2 is YNNKEL (reference sequence). Trimming stripped 4 bases from V and 5 bases from J, with 14 bases between. This CDR3 has 14 amino acids. CDR3 DNA sequence: TGTGCCAGCAGCCCGAGGACAAGAGTTACTGAAGCTTTCTTT. Translated, it gives CASSPRTRVTEAFF.

This rearrangement joins TRBV2 to TRBJ2-3; D perhaps matches TRBD1 (5 bases). This CDR3 spans 16 amino acids. Germline assignment: CDR1 SNHLY and CDR2 FYNNEI. V was shortened by 7 bases and J by 2 bases, with 19 bases between the two germline ends. The CDR3 region has the DNA TGTGCCAGCAATGGGGCAGGTGGGCAATACACAGATACGCAGTATTTT. Translation: CASNGAGGQYTDTQYF.

The rearrangement links TRBV28 to TRBJ1-1; unclear D gene. Per germline, CDR1 MDHEN and CDR2 SYDVKM. There are 18 residues in the CDR3. V lost 5 bases to trimming and J lost 6 bases, with 28 bases between them. CDR3 residues: CASSPTLGEGDNSAEAFF. The CDR3 DNA reads as TGTGCCAGCAGTCCCACCCTCGGAGAGGGCGATAACAGCGCTGAAGCTTTCTTT.

V and J are TRBV18 and TRBJ2-7, with TRBD1 matching 10 bases. J lost 2 bases, V lost 3 bases, and 4 bases had no gene match. CDR3 length equals 15 residues. Germline values: CDR1 KGHSH, CDR2 LQKENI. The CDR3 sequence: CASSPPGTGAYEQYF. The DNA of the CDR3 is TGTGCCAGCTCACCCCCCGGGACAGGGGCCTACGAGCAGTACTTC.

The rearrangement joins TRBV30 to TRBJ1-1; D remains ambiguous. Germline-derived CDR1 and CDR2 are GTSNPN and SVGIG (reference sequence). V was cut by 4 bases and J by 3 bases, with 9 bases left in between. This CDR3 is built from 12 residues. The CDR3 DNA follows: TGTGCCTGGAAGCGGATAGACACTGAAGCTTTCTTT. This codes for CAWKRIDTEAFF.

This rearrangement joins TRBV7-6 to TRBJ2-2, with TRBD1 as a possible D gene (5 bases). The CDR3 contains 15 residues. The germline V gene has CDR1 SGHVS and CDR2 FNYEAQ. V lost 5 bases and J lost 6, with 16 bases in between. The DNA for the CDR3 is TGTGCCAGCAGCCTCAAGGGGTTGGTGTCCGGGGAGCTGTTTTTT. Protein sequence: CASSLKGLVSGELFF.

The rearrangement uses TRBV5-8 and TRBJ1-1; 8 bases are shared with TRBD1. Trimming at V came to 4 bases and at J to 1 base, leaving 9 bases not matched to a gene. The CDR3 is made up of 16 amino acids. Germline V lookup: CDR1 SGHTS, CDR2 YDEGEE. The CDR3 DNA reads TGTGCCAGCAGCATTTGGACAGGGAATGAGAACACTGAAGCTTTCTTT. Translating it yields CASSIWTGNENTEAFF.

The J gene is TRBJ1-2, the V gene TRBV18; no firm D call. The germline gives CDR1 KGHSH, CDR2 LQKENI. Trimming cost V 5 bases and J 0 bases, with 7 bases left between them. The CDR3 is 13 amino acids. The CDR3 region is CASSEESNYGYTF. The CDR3 bases are TGTGCCAGCTCAGAGGAGTCTAACTATGGCTACACCTTC.

This chain joins TRBV5-6 and TRBJ2-2, with 8 bases fitting TRBD1. The germline CDR1 and CDR2 sequences are SGHDT and YYEEEE. The CDR3 contains 14 residues. V shed 4 bases and J 4 bases; nucleotides not matched to a gene: 3. Here the CDR3 DNA reads TGTGCCAGCAGCGCCGGACAGGGCACCGGGGAGCTGTTTTTT. Residues: CASSAGQGTGELFF.

This clone was seen just once. V is TRBV10-3 and J is TRBJ2-7; possibly TRBD2 for D (5 bases). V lost 2 bases, J lost 6 bases, and 17 bases lay in between. Per the germline V gene, CDR1 is ENHRY and CDR2 is SYGVKD. The CDR3 consists of 15 residues. The CDR3, as DNA: TGTGCCATCAGTGAGGAGGCGGGCCCTCTCCTCGAGCAGTACTTC. It translates to CAISEEAGPLLEQYF.

The chain has TRBV11-2 and TRBJ1-2, with D hard to call. Germline V gene lookup returns CDR1 SGHAT and CDR2 FQNNGV. The CDR3 is 12 residues long. V lost 1 base to trimming and J lost 7 bases, with 7 bases between them. The CDR3 DNA is TGTGCCAGCAGCTTAGTTCCATCTGGCTACACCTTC. Amino acids: CASSLVPSGYTF. Using reference TRBV11-2 and TRBJ1-2 for the parts outside the CDR3, the full variable domain is EAGVAQSPRYKIIEKRQSVAFWCNPISGHATLYWYQQILGQGPKLLIQFQNNGVVDDSQLPKDRFSAERLKGVDSTLKIQPAKLEDSAVYLCASSLVPSGYTFGSGTRLTVV.

The V gene is TRBV5-6, the J gene TRBJ1-2; 7 bases match TRBD1. The CDR3 consists of 13 residues. Per germline, CDR1 SGHDT and CDR2 YYEEEE. After removal of 5 bases from V and 8 bases from J, the junction contained 9 bases not matched to a gene. Written as DNA, the CDR3 is TGTGCCAGCAGACCGACAGGGTTGGGAGGCTACACCTTC. It codes for CASRPTGLGGYTF.

This chain joins TRBV7-2 and TRBJ1-3; 8 nucleotides align to TRBD1. The J segment lost 0 bases and the V segment lost 5 bases, leaving 3 bases of the junction unmatched. Germline V gene data show CDR1 as SGHTA and CDR2 as FQGNSA. This CDR3 has 15 amino acids. The CDR3 sequence is CASSQDRGSGNTIYF. In DNA, the CDR3 is TGTGCCAGCAGCCAAGACAGGGGCTCTGGAAACACCATATATTTT. Based on the CDR3 plus reference TRBV7-2 and TRBJ1-3, the full variable domain is GAGVSQSPSNKVTEKGKDVELRCDPISGHTALYWYRQSLGQGLEFLIYFQGNSAPDKSGLPSDRFSAERTGGSVSTLTIQRTQQEDSAVYLCASSQDRGSGNTIYFGEGSWLTVV.

The chain couples TRBV5-1 to TRBJ1-6; a possible D gene is TRBD1 (5 bases). The CDR3 runs 18 residues. Germline values: CDR1 SGHRS, CDR2 YFSETQ. V lost 5 bases, J lost 0 bases, and 18 bases lay in between. DNA of the CDR3: TGCGCCAGCAGACTGCCCTCGGGGGAGAGCTCCTATAATTCACCCCTCCACTTT. Its translation: CASRLPSGESSYNSPLHF. Using reference TRBV5-1 and TRBJ1-6 for the parts outside the CDR3, the full variable domain is KAGVTQTPRYLIKTRGQQVTLSCSPISGHRSVSWYQQTPGQGLQFLFEYFSETQRNKGNFPGRFSGRQFSNSRSEMNVSTLELGDSALYLCASRLPSGESSYNSPLHFGNGTRLTVT.